The clone carrying this T cell receptor beta chain has just one count. Trimming removed 0 bases from V and 6 bases from J, with 12 bases in between. The CDR3 spans 14 residues. In germline, CDR1 is SGHTA, CDR2 FQGTGA. The protocol was immunoSEQ multiplex PCR, while the TCRdb copy is restricted to in-frame clones and leaves out a portion. The sample holds roughly 40,000 clones, about 90% seen once. The record originates from a study of T cell changes during pregnancy in multiple sclerosis. The sequence was obtained from a female donor in good health, enrolled as a control in a pregnancy study. This sequence joins TRBV7-3 and TRBJ2-7; TRBD1 might be the D (6 bases). The source was CD4+ T cells from peripheral blood mononuclear cells, collected after pregnancy. The CDR3: CASSLTPGAREQYF. DNA for the CDR3: TGTGCCAGCAGCTTAACTCCAGGGGCTCGCGAGCAGTACTTC.